This record concerns one T cell receptor beta chain sequence. No antigen is known for it. Clones were read by immunoSEQ multiplex PCR, and TCRdb kept only the in-frame ones, dropping some. Of 850,000 to 1,100,000 clones listed, around three quarters are singletons. This entry comes from a study of shared clonotypes between healthy human individuals. The CDR3 has 13 residues. Germline CDR1 and CDR2: SGHDT and YYEEEE. The V and J ends lost 4 bases and 7 bases respectively, with 15 bases between them. Healthy and HIV-negative, the adult donors had no recent acute infections or vaccinations. CD4+ cells yielded CD45RA+ naive and CD45RA-negative memory subsets. Overall study results and limits: Sharing across four donors was highest in naive CD4 (around 5%) and lowest in memory CD8 (around 0.4%).

The J gene is TRBJ2-7, the V gene TRBV5-6, with D perhaps TRBD1 (7 bases). This receptor was taken from a young man in good health. Some clones in this sample may be carry-over from other donors' samples. The sample comprised memory CD4+ T cells from PBMCs. As for subset: CD45RA-negative fraction. CDR3 nucleotides: TGTGCCAGCAGCCATCGACAGGGAGGAGAGCAGTACTTC. Translated, it gives CASSHRQGGEQYF.